This TCR beta chain was found in a study of blood T cell repertoires in COVID-19. Looking at the study overall: COVID-19 samples from acute and convalescent phases originated in the United States, Italy and Spain. PBMCs, B-cell-depleted T cells, or T cells were the source of the cDNA or gDNA that made up the material.

In the original processing: Amplifying reference gene primers gave estimates of nucleated cell counts. Method: immunoSEQ multiplex PCR; TCRdb's copy keeps in-frame clones and lacks some. Clone size and V and J calls were adopted from that table, with D and trimming inferred from the DNA. Of around 240,000 clones listed, about 88% were seen once; the top ten hold 0.98%. Germline V gene data show CDR1 as MNHNY and CDR2 as SVGAGI (reference sequence). The CDR3 loop spans 14 amino acids. J gave up 5 bases and V 6 bases, and 5 bases lay outside the gene matches. This chain connects TRBV6-6 to TRBJ1-4, with 8 bases matching TRBD1. Sequencing was done on a sample of peripheral blood. The origin of this receptor is a man aged 40-49 years with acute or convalescent COVID-19. For the CDR3, the DNA is TGTGCCAGCAGCCGGGGGGACAGGAATGAAAAACTGTTTTTT. It yields the protein CASSRGDRNEKLFF.